The 25 T cell receptor beta chains below come from one sample, sequenced in a study of CD8 T cells in ankylosing spondylitis. MiXCR, applied by TCRdb to the 5' RACE reads, yields one record per CDR3 protein. This sample carries about 170,000 distinct CDR3 sequences, around 19% of them seen once, and the ten largest clones take about 8.2%. Source material: blood, either unsorted or a sorted T cell fraction (not recorded which). The receptor set was obtained from a male donor with ankylosing spondylitis or in good health (not recorded which).

Regarding this clonotype: This may be a read error: a much more frequent sequence differs by one nucleotide. The chain combines TRBV6-1 with TRBJ1-5; D is perhaps TRBD1 (5 bases). Germline assignment: CDR1 MNHNS and CDR2 SASEGT. The CDR3 length is 13 residues. The CDR3 bases are TGTGTTTGCGGGGCGTATAGCAATCCGCCCCAGCATTTT. Translated: CVCGAYSNPPQHF.

V gene TRBV3-1 combines with J gene TRBJ2-7, with a possible D match to TRBD1 (6 bases). The CDR3 runs to 22 residues. The germline CDR1 and CDR2 sequences are LGHDT and YNNKEL (reference sequence). Trimming removed 0 bases from V and 6 bases from J, with 36 bases in between. The CDR3 spells CASSQDRGSGGTWSGRLVEQYF. The CDR3 DNA reads as TGTGCCAGCAGCCAAGACAGGGGCAGTGGTGGTACGTGGAGTGGTCGATTGGTCGAGCAGTACTTC.

The chain combines TRBV30 with TRBJ1-2; D unresolved. Trimming shortened V by 3 bases and J by 8 bases, and 7 bases separated the two germline ends. The CDR3 length is 10 residues. Per the germline V gene, CDR1 is GTSNPN and CDR2 is SVGIG (reference sequence). CDR3 nucleotides: TGTGCCTGGAGCTTGGGGGGCTACACCTTC. Translation: CAWSLGGYTF.

This clonotype appeared a few times. V is TRBV28 and J is TRBJ2-1; 11 bases agree with TRBD2. Per germline, CDR1 MDHEN and CDR2 SYDVKM. The CDR3 runs 16 residues. J was trimmed by 7 bases and V by 4 bases; bases with no gene match: 9. For the CDR3, the DNA is TGTGCCAGCAGTTCAGATAGCGGGAGGGCGATTAATGAGCAGTTCTTC. Its protein is CASSSDSGRAINEQFF.

Only one count was recorded for this clonotype. The J gene is TRBJ2-7, the V gene TRBV4-2; D call uncertain. Trimming cost V 0 bases and J 5 bases, with 5 bases left between them. Per the germline V gene, CDR1 is LGHNA and CDR2 is YNFKEQ. The CDR3 is 12 amino acids. CDR3 in amino acids: CASSQDINEQYF. The CDR3 DNA sequence: TGTGCCAGCAGCCAAGATATAAACGAGCAGTACTTC.

This clonotype was detected ten times or more. CDR3 nucleotides: TGCGCCAGCAGCTCAGCGACTACCGGGTCGAGGGATGAGCAGTTCTTC. Protein product: CASSSATTGSRDEQFF. The rearrangement links TRBV5-1 to TRBJ2-1; TRBD2 might be the D (5 bases). From germline, CDR1 is SGHRS and CDR2 YFSETQ. The germline V and J ends were trimmed by 3 bases and 8 bases, with 21 bases remaining between them. This CDR3 has 16 amino acids. Filled out from reference TRBV5-1 and TRBJ2-1, the complete variable domain reads KAGVTQTPRYLIKTRGQQVTLSCSPISGHRSVSWYQQTPGQGLQFLFEYFSETQRNKGNFPGRFSGRQFSNSRSEMNVSTLELGDSALYLCASSSATTGSRDEQFFGPGTRLTVL.

This clonotype turned up a few times. The V call is TRBV20-1, the J call TRBJ2-7, with D possibly matching TRBD2 (6 bases). This CDR3 is 12 amino acids long. Per the germline V gene, CDR1 is DFQATT and CDR2 is SNEGSKA (reference sequence). V was trimmed by 6 bases and J by 7 bases, leaving 16 bases between them. For the CDR3, the DNA is TGCAGTGCACCGGAGGGTGTTCAGGAGCAGTACTTC. Translation gives CSAPEGVQEQYF.

This clonotype was recorded at least ten times. V and J are TRBV29-1 and TRBJ2-3; TRBD2 matches at 12 bases. The CDR3 has 16 amino acids. V was clipped by 2 bases and J by 5 bases; unmatched bases: 8. CDR1 is SQVTM, CDR2 ANQGSEA, per germline. CDR3 DNA: TGCAGCGTTGAATCATGGACTAGCGGGATGGTAGATACGCAGTATTTT. This sequence encodes CSVESWTSGMVDTQYF.

This clonotype was found many times. The rearrangement uses TRBV3-1 and TRBJ2-1; 10 nucleotides match TRBD2. The ends lost 4 bases at V and 5 bases at J; junction bases unmatched: 8. The CDR3 runs to 16 residues. Germline-derived CDR1 and CDR2 are LGHDT and YNNKEL (reference sequence). The CDR3 here is CASSLASGRANNEQFF. In DNA, the CDR3 is TGTGCCAGCAGCCTAGCGAGCGGGAGGGCCAACAATGAGCAGTTCTTC.

V and J are TRBV6-1 and TRBJ1-2; tentative D call: TRBD1 (5 bases). CDR3 length: 14 amino acids. Germline values: CDR1 MNHNS, CDR2 SASEGT. The germline V and J ends were trimmed by 7 bases and 4 bases, with 16 bases remaining between them. CDR3 sequence reads: CASKGLDSLYGYTF. CDR3 DNA: TGTGCCAGCAAGGGACTTGACAGTCTCTATGGCTACACCTTC.

There are a few counts of this clonotype. This chain connects TRBV20-1 to TRBJ1-4; D is possibly TRBD1 (6 bases). With 0 bases removed from V and 5 bases from J, the gap between germline ends came to 19 bases. The CDR3 has 17 residues. The germline V gene encodes CDR1 DFQATT and CDR2 SNEGSKA (reference sequence). Here the CDR3 reads CSARDEGRGRGNEKLFF. CDR3 DNA sequence: TGCAGTGCTAGAGATGAGGGGAGGGGCAGGGGCAATGAAAAACTGTTTTTT.

The sample holds a few counts of this clonotype. The V and J genes are TRBV7-2 and TRBJ1-5, with D unresolved. The germline V gene has CDR1 SGHTA and CDR2 FQGNSA. Trimming pared 5 bases from V and 4 bases from J, leaving 9 bases between. This CDR3 comprises 13 residues. In DNA form, the CDR3 reads TGTGCCAGCAGCGGTGGGCTGAATCAGCCCCAGCATTTT. This gives the protein CASSGGLNQPQHF. Looking up the rest from reference TRBV7-2 and TRBJ1-5 gives the full variable domain: GAGVSQSPSNKVTEKGKDVELRCDPISGHTALYWYRQSLGQGLEFLIYFQGNSAPDKSGLPSDRFSAERTGGSVSTLTIQRTQQEDSAVYLCASSGGLNQPQHFGDGTRLSIL.

J is TRBJ2-2 and V is TRBV10-3; TRBD1 matches at 9 bases. Germline V lookup: CDR1 ENHRY, CDR2 SYGVKD. This CDR3 region has 15 residues. V was clipped by 3 bases and J by 3 bases; unmatched bases: 2. CDR3 bases: TGTGCCATCAGTGAAACAGGGGGCGACACCGGGGAGCTGTTTTTT. It encodes CAISETGGDTGELFF.

The CDR3 DNA sequence: TGTGCCAGTAGTGTCCGACAGGGCTACGAGCAGTACTTC. Translated, it gives CASSVRQGYEQYF. The V call is TRBV19, the J call TRBJ2-7, with 7 bases identical to TRBD1. V shed 5 bases, J shed 3 bases, and the junction held 4 bases outside the gene matches. Germline V lookup: CDR1 LNHDA, CDR2 SQIVND (reference sequence). The CDR3 is made up of 13 amino acids.

At least ten counts were recorded for this clonotype. The V call is TRBV18, the J call TRBJ2-7, with D perhaps matching TRBD1 (6 bases). This CDR3 is 14 amino acids long. The germline V and J ends were trimmed by 3 bases and 4 bases, with 13 bases remaining between them. Germline CDR1 KGHSH, CDR2 LQKENI. CDR3 in DNA: TGTGCCAGCTCACCCCAGGACAGATTTTACGAGCAGTACTTC. Its translation is CASSPQDRFYEQYF.

The chain combines TRBV20-1 with TRBJ1-5; D is possibly TRBD1 (5 bases). The CDR3 covers 18 residues. V was shortened by 5 bases and J by 5 bases, with 28 bases between the two germline ends. Germline V gene data show CDR1 as DFQATT and CDR2 as SNEGSKA (reference sequence). For the CDR3, the DNA is TGCAGTGCTTCATACCTCCGGGACCCCTCCTTAGGTGATCAGCCCCAGCATTTT. Residues: CSASYLRDPSLGDQPQHF.

This clonotype appeared many times. The chain carries TRBV20-1 and TRBJ1-6; 10 bases line up with TRBD1. This CDR3 has 15 amino acids. Germline CDR1 DFQATT, CDR2 SNEGSKA (reference sequence). V shed 8 bases and J 7 bases; nucleotides not matched to a gene: 11. The CDR3 coding sequence is TGCAGTACCGGTCGGACAGGGGGGATCAATTCACCCCTCCACTTT. Translation: CSTGRTGGINSPLHF.

This clonotype was counted only a few times. The chain combines TRBV20-1 with TRBJ2-7; tentative D call: TRBD2 (6 bases). CDR1 DFQATT and CDR2 SNEGSKA come from the germline V gene (reference sequence). The CDR3 length is 16 residues. The V end was cut by 8 bases, the J end by 2 bases, with 25 bases between. The CDR3, as DNA: TGCAGTTCAAACGACGAGGGAACATGGGGGGCCTACGAGCAGTACTTC. Encoded protein: CSSNDEGTWGAYEQYF.

This clonotype was counted between two and nine times. This chain links TRBV6-1 with TRBJ1-5, with 8 nucleotides matching TRBD1. The germline V gene has CDR1 MNHNS and CDR2 SASEGT. The CDR3 is 14 residues long. Unmatched junction bases numbered 7, after V lost 8 bases and J lost 4 bases. The CDR3 is CASLDYRGNQPQHF. CDR3 coding DNA: TGTGCCAGCCTTGATTACAGGGGGAATCAGCCCCAGCATTTT.

This clonotype was detected a few times. This rearrangement joins TRBV27 to TRBJ1-1, with unresolved D. V was trimmed by 6 bases and J by 4 bases, leaving 21 bases between them. The length of the CDR3 is 16 residues. Germline values: CDR1 MNHEY, CDR2 SMNVEV (reference sequence). CDR3 protein: CASSPAKVLRVTEAFF. CDR3 coding DNA: TGTGCCAGCAGCCCTGCCAAGGTGCTTAGGGTCACTGAAGCTTTCTTT.

V is TRBV5-1 and J is TRBJ2-2, with D unresolved. Germline V gene sequence: CDR1 SGHRS, CDR2 YFSETQ. This CDR3 has 12 amino acids. Trimming took off 0 bases at V and 9 bases at J, with 6 bases between the two ends. In nucleotides, the CDR3 is TGCGCCAGCAGCTTGGCATTTCGGGAGCTGTTTTTT. Translating gives CASSLAFRELFF.

This sequence joins TRBV11-3 and TRBJ2-1, with 9 nucleotides matching TRBD2. The CDR3 length is 15 residues. Germline CDR1 and CDR2: SGHNT and YENEEA. The trim removed 3 bases at V and 8 bases at J, leaving 8 bases unmatched. The CDR3 coding sequence is TGTGCCAGCAGCTTTCATCTAGCGGGAAGCGATGAGCAGTTCTTC. Protein: CASSFHLAGSDEQFF.

This clonotype was found many times. This chain connects TRBV20-1 to TRBJ2-1, with 9 bases lining up with TRBD1. This CDR3 comprises 14 residues. The J segment lost 7 bases and the V segment lost 7 bases, leaving 11 bases of the junction unmatched. Germline V lookup: CDR1 DFQATT, CDR2 SNEGSKA (reference sequence). The CDR3 bases are TGCAGTGGGGACACAGGGGGCGAATATAATGAGCAGTTCTTC. Protein: CSGDTGGEYNEQFF.

The rearrangement uses TRBV10-2 and TRBJ2-3; D unclear. The CDR3 contains 13 residues. Trimming cost V 0 bases and J 4 bases, with 5 bases left between them. Germline V gene data show CDR1 as WSHSY and CDR2 as SAAADI. As DNA, the CDR3 is TGCGCCAGCAGTGAGTCCCCACCAGATACGCAGTATTTT. Its protein product is CASSESPPDTQYF.

This chain joins TRBV3-1 and TRBJ2-1; no reliable D call. Germline CDR1 reads LGHDT; CDR2 reads YNNKEL (reference sequence). The CDR3 is made up of 12 amino acids. Deletions cut 0 bases from V and 10 bases from J, with 7 bases between. The DNA for the CDR3 is TGTGCCAGCAGCCAAGAGCCCAGAGAGCAGTTCTTC. This translates into CASSQEPREQFF.